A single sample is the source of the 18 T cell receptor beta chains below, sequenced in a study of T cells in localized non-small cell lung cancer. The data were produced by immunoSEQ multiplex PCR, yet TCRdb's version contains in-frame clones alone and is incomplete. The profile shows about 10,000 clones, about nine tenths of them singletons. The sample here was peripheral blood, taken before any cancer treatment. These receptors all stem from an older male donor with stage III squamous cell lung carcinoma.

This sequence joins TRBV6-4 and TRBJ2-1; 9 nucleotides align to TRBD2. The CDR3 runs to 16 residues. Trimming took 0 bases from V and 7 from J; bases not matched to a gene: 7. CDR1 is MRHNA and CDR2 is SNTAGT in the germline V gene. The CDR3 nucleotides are TGTGCCAGCAGTGACTCTAGGGGGACTAGCTTAAATGAGCAGTTCTTC. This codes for CASSDSRGTSLNEQFF.

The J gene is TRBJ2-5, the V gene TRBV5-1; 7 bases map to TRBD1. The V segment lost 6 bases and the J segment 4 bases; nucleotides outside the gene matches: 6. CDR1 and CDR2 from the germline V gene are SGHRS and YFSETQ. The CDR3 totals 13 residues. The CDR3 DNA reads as TGCGCCAGCATGATTACAGGGGCAGAGACCCAGTACTTC. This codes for CASMITGAETQYF.

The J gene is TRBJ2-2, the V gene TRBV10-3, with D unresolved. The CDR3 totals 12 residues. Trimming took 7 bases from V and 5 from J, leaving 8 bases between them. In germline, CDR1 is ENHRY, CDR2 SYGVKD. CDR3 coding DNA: TGTGCCATCAAGGTAGGGACCGGGGAGCTGTTTTTT. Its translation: CAIKVGTGELFF.

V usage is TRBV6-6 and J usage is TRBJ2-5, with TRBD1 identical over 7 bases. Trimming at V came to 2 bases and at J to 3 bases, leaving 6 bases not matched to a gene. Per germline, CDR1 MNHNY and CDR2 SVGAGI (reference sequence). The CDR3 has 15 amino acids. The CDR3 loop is CASSYTQTGKETQYF. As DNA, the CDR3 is TGTGCCAGCAGTTACACACAGACAGGGAAAGAGACCCAGTACTTC.

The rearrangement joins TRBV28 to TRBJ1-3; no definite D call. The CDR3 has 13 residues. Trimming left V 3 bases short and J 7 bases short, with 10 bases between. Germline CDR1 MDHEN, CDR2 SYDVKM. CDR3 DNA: TGTGCCAGCAGTTTGGCAGCCCGGAACACCATATATTTT. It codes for CASSLAARNTIYF.

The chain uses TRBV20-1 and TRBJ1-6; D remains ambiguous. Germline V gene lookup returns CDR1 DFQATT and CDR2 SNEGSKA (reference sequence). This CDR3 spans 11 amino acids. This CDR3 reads CKHLLNSPLHF. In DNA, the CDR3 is TGCAAGCACCTACTAAATTCACCCCTCCACTTT.

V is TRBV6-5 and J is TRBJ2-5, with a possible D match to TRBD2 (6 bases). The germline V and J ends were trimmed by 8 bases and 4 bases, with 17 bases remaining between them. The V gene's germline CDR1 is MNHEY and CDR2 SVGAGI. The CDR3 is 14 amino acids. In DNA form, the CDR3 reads TGTGCCAGCTCTATGGGGGGACGCCTAGAGACCCAGTACTTC. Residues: CASSMGGRLETQYF.

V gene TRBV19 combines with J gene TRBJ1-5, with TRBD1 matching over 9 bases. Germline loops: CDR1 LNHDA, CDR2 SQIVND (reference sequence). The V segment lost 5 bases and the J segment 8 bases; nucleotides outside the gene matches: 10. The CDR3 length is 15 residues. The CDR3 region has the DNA TGTGCCAGTAGTGCCCCGACAGGGGGAGGCAAGCCCCAGCATTTT. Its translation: CASSAPTGGGKPQHF.

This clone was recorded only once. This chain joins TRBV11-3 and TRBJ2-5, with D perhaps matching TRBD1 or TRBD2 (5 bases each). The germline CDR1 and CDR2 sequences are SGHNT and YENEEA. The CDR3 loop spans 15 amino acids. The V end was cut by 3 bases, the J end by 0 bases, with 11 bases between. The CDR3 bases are TGTGCCAGCAGCTTGGGAGACAGAGACCAAGAGACCCAGTACTTC. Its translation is CASSLGDRDQETQYF.

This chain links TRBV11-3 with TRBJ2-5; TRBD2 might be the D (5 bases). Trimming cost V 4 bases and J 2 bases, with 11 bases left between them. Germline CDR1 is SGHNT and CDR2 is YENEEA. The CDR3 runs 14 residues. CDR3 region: CASSSSGKQETQYF. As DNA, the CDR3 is TGTGCCAGCAGCTCCTCCGGGAAGCAAGAGACCCAGTACTTC.

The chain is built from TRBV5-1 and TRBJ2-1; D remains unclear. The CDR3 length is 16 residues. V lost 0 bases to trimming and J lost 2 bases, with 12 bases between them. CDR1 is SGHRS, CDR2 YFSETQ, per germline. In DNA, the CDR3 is TGCGCCAGCAGCTTGGGGCAAGCTACGCCCTACAATGAGCAGTTCTTC. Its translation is CASSLGQATPYNEQFF.

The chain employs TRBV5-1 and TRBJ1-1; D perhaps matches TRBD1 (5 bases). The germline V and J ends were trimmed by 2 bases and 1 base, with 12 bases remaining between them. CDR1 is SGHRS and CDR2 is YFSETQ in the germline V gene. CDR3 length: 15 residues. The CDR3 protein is CASSLSRGGNTEAFF. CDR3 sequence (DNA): TGCGCCAGCAGCTTATCCCGGGGCGGGAACACTGAAGCTTTCTTT.

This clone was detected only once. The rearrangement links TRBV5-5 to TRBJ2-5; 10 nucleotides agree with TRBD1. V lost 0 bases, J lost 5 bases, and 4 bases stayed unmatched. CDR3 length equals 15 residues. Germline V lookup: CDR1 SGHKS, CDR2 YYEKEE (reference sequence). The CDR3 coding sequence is TGTGCCAGCAGCTTGGTGACAGGGGGCGCCGAGACCCAGTACTTC. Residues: CASSLVTGGAETQYF.

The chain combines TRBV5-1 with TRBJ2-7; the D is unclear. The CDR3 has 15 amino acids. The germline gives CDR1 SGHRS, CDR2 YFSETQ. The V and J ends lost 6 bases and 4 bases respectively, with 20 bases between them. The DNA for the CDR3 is TGCGCCAGCACCGTCGCCCACGGCAGCTCTTACGAGCAGTACTTC. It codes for CASTVAHGSSYEQYF.

Here the CDR3 reads CASSPGTSGEYQETQYF. CDR3 coding DNA: TGTGCCAGCAGCCCCGGGACTAGCGGCGAGTACCAAGAGACCCAGTACTTC. The chain employs TRBV11-3 and TRBJ2-5; 11 bases map to TRBD2. The CDR3 loop spans 17 amino acids. Germline V gene data show CDR1 as SGHNT and CDR2 as YENEEA. J gave up 0 bases and V 5 bases, and 8 bases lay outside the gene matches.

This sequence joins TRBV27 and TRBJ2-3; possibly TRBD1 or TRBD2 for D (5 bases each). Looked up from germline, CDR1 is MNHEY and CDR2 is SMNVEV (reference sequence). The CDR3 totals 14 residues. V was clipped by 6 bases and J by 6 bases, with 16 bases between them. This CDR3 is CASSTLGGTDTQYF. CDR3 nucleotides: TGTGCCAGCAGCACGCTAGGTGGGACGGATACGCAGTATTTT.

This chain's CDR3 is CASSQGTGGNEQFF. CDR3 DNA: TGTGCCAGCAGCCAGGGGACAGGGGGTAATGAGCAGTTCTTC. This chain uses TRBV4-2 with TRBJ2-1; TRBD1 agrees at 11 bases. The V gene end was trimmed by 3 bases and the J gene end by 7 bases; junction bases not matched to a gene: 2. From germline, CDR1 is LGHNA and CDR2 YNFKEQ. The CDR3 is made up of 14 amino acids.

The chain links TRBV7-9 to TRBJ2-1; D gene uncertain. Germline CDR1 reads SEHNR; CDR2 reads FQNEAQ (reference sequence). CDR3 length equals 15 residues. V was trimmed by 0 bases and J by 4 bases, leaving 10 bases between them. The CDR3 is CASSLAGWEYNEQFF. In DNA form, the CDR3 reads TGTGCCAGCAGCTTAGCAGGGTGGGAATACAATGAGCAGTTCTTC.